Listed here are 15 T cell receptor beta chains from one sample, sequenced in a study of shared clonotypes between healthy human individuals. Profiled with immunoSEQ multiplex PCR; TCRdb holds only in-frame clones, not every one. Of about 2 million clones listed, about 95% are singletons. Naive-designated CD8 cells lacked CD45RO, were positively enriched for CCR7, and omitted terminally differentiated effector memory CD45RA+ cells. Sequenced sample: naive CD8+ T cells sorted from blood. Receptor source: a man younger than 35 in good health.

About this clone: This same CDR3 is encoded by further DNA sequences in the sample. V usage is TRBV27 and J usage is TRBJ2-1, with D perhaps matching TRBD2 (6 bases). The germline V gene has CDR1 MNHEY and CDR2 SMNVEV (reference sequence). The V and J ends lost 0 bases and 7 bases respectively, with 7 bases between them. This CDR3 has 13 residues. The CDR3 is CASSLSRENEQFF. DNA of the CDR3: TGTGCCAGCAGTTTATCCCGGGAGAATGAGCAGTTCTTC.

This clone appeared a single time. This chain joins TRBV2 and TRBJ1-2; the D gene is possibly TRBD1 (6 bases). CDR3 length: 14 amino acids. Trimming took 6 bases from V and 3 from J, leaving 14 bases between them. Germline lookup yields CDR1 SNHLY and CDR2 FYNNEI. Here the CDR3 reads CASRVDRVDYGYTF. CDR3 sequence (DNA): TGTGCCAGCAGGGTGGACAGAGTGGACTATGGCTACACCTTC.

The rearrangement uses TRBV6-1 and TRBJ2-7, with no clear D. Trimming cost V 5 bases and J 3 bases, with 14 bases left between them. The CDR3 runs to 14 residues. CDR1 MNHNS and CDR2 SASEGT come from the germline V gene. CDR3 residues: CASSPWGSGYEQYF. CDR3 coding DNA: TGTGCCAGCAGTCCTTGGGGTTCTGGCTACGAGCAGTACTTC.

The rearrangement links TRBV27 to TRBJ2-7; 10 nucleotides match TRBD2. The junction had 7 bases not matched to a gene; V was cut back by 5 bases and J by 3 bases. CDR3 length: 15 amino acids. The germline gives CDR1 MNHEY, CDR2 SMNVEV (reference sequence). CDR3 DNA sequence: TGTGCCAGCAGTCCGCATACTAGCGGGATCTACGAGCAGTACTTC. It translates to CASSPHTSGIYEQYF.

This CDR3 reads CASAAGVGYEQYF. CDR3 coding DNA: TGTGCCAGCGCAGCGGGGGTGGGCTACGAGCAGTACTTC. This sequence joins TRBV25-1 and TRBJ2-7; 8 nucleotides align to TRBD2. V shed 8 bases and J 3 bases; nucleotides not matched to a gene: 6. CDR3 length equals 13 residues. Germline CDR1 is MGHDK and CDR2 is SYGVNS.

The chain carries TRBV2 and TRBJ2-7; D ambiguous. Germline lookup yields CDR1 SNHLY and CDR2 FYNNEI. V was cut by 7 bases and J by 2 bases, with 15 bases left in between. CDR3 size: 14 residues. CDR3 coding DNA: TGTGCCAGCACGGGCCCTTCCGCGGCCTACGAGCAGTACTTC. Its protein product is CASTGPSAAYEQYF.

The rearrangement joins TRBV2 to TRBJ2-7; TRBD1 agrees at 9 bases. The CDR3 is 13 residues long. Germline assignment: CDR1 SNHLY and CDR2 FYNNEI. J lost 5 bases, V lost 6 bases, and 5 bases had no gene match. CDR3 coding DNA: TGTGCCAGCAGGAGGACAGGGGACGACGAGCAGTACTTC. Translated, it gives CASRRTGDDEQYF.

About this clone itself: Other nucleotide sequences from this sample produce the same CDR3. V gene TRBV7-9 combines with J gene TRBJ2-1; TRBD1 aligns across 7 bases. The CDR3 is 12 amino acids. V lost 3 bases and J lost 7; bases outside the gene matches: 0. Germline CDR1 is SEHNR and CDR2 is FQNEAQ (reference sequence). CDR3 protein: CASSLTGNEQFF. DNA of the CDR3: TGTGCCAGCAGCTTGACAGGGAATGAGCAGTTCTTC.

V gene TRBV11-3 combines with J gene TRBJ2-7; D unclear. The CDR3 runs 15 residues. Trimming took 1 base from V and 0 from J, leaving 10 bases between them. The germline gives CDR1 SGHNT, CDR2 YENEEA. CDR3 DNA sequence: TGTGCCAGCAGCTTAGTAGGGCATAGCTCCTACGAGCAGTACTTC. Its translation is CASSLVGHSSYEQYF.

V and J are TRBV6-1 and TRBJ2-1; perhaps TRBD2 as D (6 bases). Germline loops: CDR1 MNHNS, CDR2 SASEGT. Trimming left V 6 bases short and J 1 base short, with 7 bases between. The CDR3 runs 13 residues. The CDR3 sequence is CASRGTSYNEQFF. CDR3 DNA sequence: TGTGCCAGCAGGGGGACTTCCTACAATGAGCAGTTCTTC.

The chain uses TRBV15 and TRBJ2-5; D gene uncertain. Germline V CDR1 and CDR2: LNHNV, YYDKDF (reference sequence). The V end lost 2 bases, the J end lost 2 bases, and 3 bases lay between the germline ends. The CDR3 sequence is 12 residues long. CDR3 loop: CATSRQQETQYF. CDR3 DNA: TGTGCCACCAGCAGACAGCAAGAGACCCAGTACTTC.

This clone was seen once. J is TRBJ1-2 and V is TRBV4-3; D not certain. Germline CDR1 is LGHNA and CDR2 is YSLEER. V shed 0 bases and J shed 1 base, with 15 bases lying between them. The CDR3 consists of 17 residues. In DNA, the CDR3 is TGCGCCAGCAGCCAAGAATTTCGGACCGATAATAACTATGGCTACACCTTC. It yields the protein CASSQEFRTDNNYGYTF.

The rearrangement links TRBV5-1 to TRBJ2-5, with D uncertain. V dropped 4 bases and J dropped 1 base, with 17 bases sitting between them. The germline CDR1 and CDR2 sequences are SGHRS and YFSETQ. There are 16 residues in the CDR3. This CDR3 reads CASSPLPLYSQETQYF. For the CDR3, the DNA is TGCGCCAGCAGCCCTCTCCCACTATATTCCCAAGAGACCCAGTACTTC.

The genes are TRBV7-6 and TRBJ1-1, with D possibly matching TRBD1 (5 bases). Looked up from germline, CDR1 is SGHVS and CDR2 is FNYEAQ. The CDR3 runs to 15 residues. V shed 2 bases and J shed 2 bases, with 12 bases lying between them. The chain's CDR3 is CASSLLYGANTEAFF. CDR3 sequence (DNA): TGTGCCAGCAGCTTATTGTATGGGGCCAACACTGAAGCTTTCTTT.

This clone appeared once. The sample carries other DNA sequences with the same CDR3. The CDR3 reads CASSLGQGADGYTF. The CDR3 region has the DNA TGTGCCAGCAGCTTGGGGCAGGGGGCTGATGGCTACACCTTC. This sequence joins TRBV13 and TRBJ1-2, with 8 bases lining up with TRBD1. With 3 bases clipped from V and 6 bases from J, the junction kept 6 bases outside the gene matches. The length of the CDR3 is 14 residues. Germline V gene data show CDR1 as PRHDT and CDR2 as FYEKMQ (reference sequence).